Here is one T cell receptor beta chain with its context. Antigen unknown. RNA was extracted with the RNeasy kit, and a quantity of about 0.5 to 1 ug was reverse transcribed using random hexamers. Across 54 Vbeta and 13 Jbeta, immunoSEQ multiplex PCR amplified TCR beta CDR3. TCRdb ran MiXCR on the immunoSEQ multiplex PCR reads and lists one entry per CDR3 protein. The sample holds 200,000 to 250,000 distinct CDR3 sequences, approximately 94% seen once. Sequencing of TCR beta was performed on blood CD8+ and CD4+ T cells. Negative isolation was applied to CD8+ and CD4+ T cells, and FACS enrichment was applied to TEMRA cells. This sample was included in a study of CD8 T cells in Susac syndrome. Study results and limitations: Acknowledgment was made by the study that its TCR sequencing and HLA analysis involved a relatively small number of individuals.

What was sequenced was CD4+ T cells from PBMCs. The sequence was collected from a human donor with Susac syndrome.

The CDR3 sequence: CASMGGLLGSYTEAFF. CDR3 nucleotide sequence: TGTGCCAGTATGGGGGGTCTCCTCGGATCTTACACTGAAGCTTTCTTT. The rearrangement links TRBV19 to TRBJ1-1; possibly TRBD1 for D (5 bases). Germline V gene lookup returns CDR1 LNHDA and CDR2 SQIVND (reference sequence). V shed 7 bases and J shed 3 bases, with 21 bases lying between them. The CDR3 has 16 amino acids.